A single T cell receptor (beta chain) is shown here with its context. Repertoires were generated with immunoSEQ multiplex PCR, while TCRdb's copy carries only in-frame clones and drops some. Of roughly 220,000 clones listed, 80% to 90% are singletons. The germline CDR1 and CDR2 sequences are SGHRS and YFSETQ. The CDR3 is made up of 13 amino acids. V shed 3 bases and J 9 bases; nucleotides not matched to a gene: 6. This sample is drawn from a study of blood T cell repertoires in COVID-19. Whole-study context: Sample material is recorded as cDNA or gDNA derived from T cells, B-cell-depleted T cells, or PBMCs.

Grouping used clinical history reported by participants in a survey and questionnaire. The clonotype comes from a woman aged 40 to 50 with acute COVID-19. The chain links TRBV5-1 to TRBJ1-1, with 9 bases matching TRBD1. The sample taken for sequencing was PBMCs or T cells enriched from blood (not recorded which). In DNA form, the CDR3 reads TGCGCCAGCAGCTACGGGACAGGGTCTAAAGCTTTCTTT. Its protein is CASSYGTGSKAFF.